The 9 T cell receptor beta chains below all came from one sample that was sequenced in a study of technical replicates of blood from several donors. Clones were read by immunoSEQ multiplex PCR, and TCRdb kept only the in-frame ones, dropping some. The sample lists about 89,000 clones, about 94% occurring once. Input material: T cells isolated from PBMCs. These receptors all stem from a human donor in good health.

This rearrangement joins TRBV28 to TRBJ2-7, with D maybe TRBD2 (5 bases). The CDR3 is made up of 15 amino acids. Between the trimmed V and J ends, which lost 4 bases and 2 bases, there was a span of 15 bases. Germline lookup yields CDR1 MDHEN and CDR2 SYDVKM. CDR3 loop: CASSSTLAGAYEQYF. For the CDR3, the DNA is TGTGCCAGCAGTTCCACTCTAGCCGGGGCCTACGAGCAGTACTTC.

The rearrangement links TRBV9 to TRBJ2-7, with D possibly TRBD1 on 5 matching bases. Germline V gives CDR1 SGDLS, CDR2 YYNGEE. The CDR3 sequence is 14 residues long. V shed 2 bases and J shed 2 bases, with 11 bases lying between them. CDR3 nucleotide sequence: TGTGCCAGCAGCGTCCAGGGTGTCCCCTACGAGCAGTACTTC. It translates to CASSVQGVPYEQYF. The whole variable domain, filled in from reference TRBV9 and TRBJ2-7, reads DSGVTQTPKHLITATGQRVTLRCSPRSGDLSVYWYQQSLDQGLQFLIQYYNGEERAKGNILERFSAQQFPDLHSELNLSSLELGDSALYFCASSVQGVPYEQYFGPGTRLTVT.

The chain couples TRBV28 to TRBJ1-1, with TRBD1 as a possible D gene (5 bases). This CDR3 spans 13 amino acids. V was shortened by 4 bases and J by 3 bases, with 9 bases between the two germline ends. Per germline, CDR1 MDHEN and CDR2 SYDVKM. CDR3 in amino acids: CASSSAGHTEAFF. DNA for the CDR3: TGTGCCAGCAGTTCGGCGGGACACACTGAAGCTTTCTTT.

This clone was seen a single time. V and J are TRBV6-1 and TRBJ2-1, with TRBD1 as a possible D gene (6 bases). The V end lost 6 bases, the J end lost 0 bases, and 9 bases lay between the germline ends. Germline CDR1 is MNHNS and CDR2 is SASEGT. This CDR3 has 14 residues. This CDR3 reads CASRDSSSYNEQFF. The DNA for the CDR3 is TGTGCCAGCAGGGACAGCAGCTCCTACAATGAGCAGTTCTTC.

The rearrangement joins TRBV7-9 to TRBJ1-1; tentative D call: TRBD1 (6 bases). V was clipped by 2 bases and J by 3 bases, with 10 bases between them. There are 14 residues in the CDR3. Per the germline V gene, CDR1 is SEHNR and CDR2 is FQNEAQ (reference sequence). CDR3 coding DNA: TGTGCCAGCAGCTTACGGGACATTTACACTGAAGCTTTCTTT. Translating it yields CASSLRDIYTEAFF.

V gene TRBV19 combines with J gene TRBJ2-1; 11 nucleotides line up with TRBD2. The germline V gene encodes CDR1 LNHDA and CDR2 SQIVND (reference sequence). The CDR3 length is 17 residues. V shed 3 bases and J 3 bases; nucleotides not matched to a gene: 7. CDR3 in DNA: TGTGCCAGTAGTATGGGTCGACTAGCGGGGAGCTACAATGAGCAGTTCTTC. This encodes CASSMGRLAGSYNEQFF.

The chain recombines TRBV6-5 with TRBJ1-5, with D possibly TRBD1 on 5 matching bases. The germline CDR1 and CDR2 sequences are MNHEY and SVGAGI. V dropped 6 bases and J dropped 6 bases, with 12 bases sitting between them. The CDR3 extends over 13 amino acids. CDR3 nucleotides: TGTGCCAGCAGCGGGGGGTTCCGTCAGCCCCAGCATTTT. Residues: CASSGGFRQPQHF.

This chain connects TRBV7-2 to TRBJ2-7, with D maybe TRBD2 (6 bases). Germline V lookup: CDR1 SGHTA, CDR2 FQGNSA. There are 16 residues in the CDR3. Trimming took off 1 base at V and 3 bases at J, with 16 bases between the two ends. The CDR3 loop reads CASSLGGQAGNYEQYF. CDR3 DNA: TGTGCCAGCAGCTTAGGAGGGCAGGCGGGAAACTACGAGCAGTACTTC.

The chain employs TRBV5-1 and TRBJ2-5; D remains unclear. Germline CDR1 is SGHRS and CDR2 is YFSETQ. The V and J ends lost 3 bases and 2 bases respectively, with 5 bases between them. The CDR3 contains 12 residues. Here the CDR3 DNA reads TGCGCCAGCAGCTCTCGGCAAGAGACCCAGTACTTC. Protein: CASSSRQETQYF.